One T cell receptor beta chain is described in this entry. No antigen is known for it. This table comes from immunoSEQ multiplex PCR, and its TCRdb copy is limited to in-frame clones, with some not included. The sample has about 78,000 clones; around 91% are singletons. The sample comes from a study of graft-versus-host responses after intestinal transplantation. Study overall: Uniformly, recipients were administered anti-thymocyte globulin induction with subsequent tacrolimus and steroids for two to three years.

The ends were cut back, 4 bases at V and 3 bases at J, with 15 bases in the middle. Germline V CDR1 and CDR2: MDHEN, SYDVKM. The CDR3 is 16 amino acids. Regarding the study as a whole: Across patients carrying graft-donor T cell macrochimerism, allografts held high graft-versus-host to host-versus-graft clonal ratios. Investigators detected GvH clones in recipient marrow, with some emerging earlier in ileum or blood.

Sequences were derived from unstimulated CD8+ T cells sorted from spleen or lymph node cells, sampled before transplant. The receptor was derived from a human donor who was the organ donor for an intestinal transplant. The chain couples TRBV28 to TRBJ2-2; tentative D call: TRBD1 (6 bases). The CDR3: CASSSTGTKYTGELFF. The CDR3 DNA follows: TGTGCCAGCAGTTCTACCGGGACAAAATACACCGGGGAGCTGTTTTTT.